Listed below are T cell receptor beta chains from one sample, sequenced in a study of blood T cell repertoires in COVID-19. Produced via immunoSEQ multiplex PCR; TCRdb's table is partial and in-frame only. Of about 150,000 clones in the sample, approximately 73% were seen once. The source material was peripheral blood. These receptors originate from a man aged 55-75 years with acute or convalescent COVID-19. CDR3s include the opening cysteine and the closing phenylalanine or tryptophan. A D gene is named only where the DNA matches it firmly. Not every row has a clone size; where given, it reads once, few, many or a size class.

>NA|NA|TRBJ2-1|TRBV4-1
TGCGCCAGCAGCCAAGGGGCGGGGGAGCAGTTCTTC
CASSQGAGEQFF
>TRBD2|NA|TRBJ2-3|TRBV6-6
TGTGCCAGCAAAGTCGGGAGGAGCACAGATACGCAGTATTTT
CASKVGRSTDTQYF
>NA|once|TRBJ2-7|TRBV7-9
TGTGCCAGCAGCCCTCGGGGGCGGGGGACAGGAAGCTACGAGCAGTACTTC
CASSPRGRGTGSYEQYF
>NA|few|TRBJ1-1|TRBV28
TGTGCCAGCAGTCGAACCGACGGGTACACTGAAGCTTTCTTT
CASSRTDGYTEAFF
>TRBD2|once|TRBJ2-3|TRBV19
TGTGCCAGTAGTACTCGTTGGGGGGGTGCGTTCGGTACGCAGTATTTT
CASSTRWGGAFGTQYF
>TRBD1|NA|TRBJ2-1|TRBV4-1
TGCGCCAGCAGCCGGACAGGGGCACGGAATGAGCAGTTCTTC
CASSRTGARNEQFF
>TRBD1|NA|TRBJ2-7|TRBV27
TGTGCCAGCAGTTTATCTGGACAGGGGCCCTACGAGCAGTACTTC
CASSLSGQGPYEQYF
>NA|few|TRBJ2-7|TRBV6-6
TGTGCCAGCAGTTACGACAGTCACTACGAGCAGTACTTC
CASSYDSHYEQYF
>NA|NA|TRBJ1-1|TRBV18
TGTGCCAGCTCACCAAGGGGGGGAAGGGCTCTAGGCAACACTGAAGCTTTCTTT
CASSPRGGRALGNTEAFF
>TRBD2|NA|TRBJ2-1|TRBV27
TGTGCCAGCAGTCCGGTAGCGGGAGGGAGCTACAATGAGCAGTTCTTC
CASSPVAGGSYNEQFF
>TRBD2|NA|TRBJ2-1|TRBV5-1
TGCGCCAGCAGCCCGGGGACTAAGGAGCAGGAGTTCTTC
CASSPGTKEQEFF
>NA|NA|TRBJ2-1|TRBV21-1
TGTGCCAGCAGCCCACCTAGCGAGGAGAATCTAAGCTCCTACAATGAGCAGTTCTTC
CASSPPSEENLSSYNEQFF
>TRBD1|NA|TRBJ2-1|TRBV5-1
TGCGCCAGCAGCGACAGACAGGGCTCCGCTGAGCAGTTCTTC
CASSDRQGSAEQFF
>NA|NA|TRBJ1-2|TRBV7-2
TGTGCCAGCAGCTCGACCTGGGGGGGGTTTGGCTACACCTTC
CASSSTWGGFGYTF
>TRBD1|NA|TRBJ1-2|TRBV6-5
TGTGCCAGCAGGGCCGGGACAGACCTGAACTATGGCTACACCTTC
CASRAGTDLNYGYTF
>TRBD2|NA|TRBJ2-7|TRBV11-2
TGTGCCAGCAGCTTAGGTGGGACTACCTCCTACGAGCAGTACTTC
CASSLGGTTSYEQYF
>NA|once|TRBJ1-1|TRBV4-1
TGCGCCAGCAGCCAAGACGGTTCGCAGGGAGGTAAGGCTTTCTTT
CASSQDGSQGGKAFF
>NA|NA|TRBJ2-1|TRBV30
TGTGCCTGGAGACCGGGACTTTACAATGAGCAGTTCTTC
CAWRPGLYNEQFF
>NA|NA|TRBJ2-1|TRBV28
TGTGCCAGCAGTTCCGCGTTACAGGGAGGGAACCTCTACAATGAGCAGTTCTTC
CASSSALQGGNLYNEQFF
>NA|NA|TRBJ1-5|TRBV2
TGTGCCAGCAGTGAAGGGGTCGGTACGAGGCAGCCCCAGCATTTT
CASSEGVGTRQPQHF
>NA|NA|TRBJ1-3|TRBV6-5
TGTGCCAGCAGCCCAGGGTACTCTGGAAACACCATATATTTT
CASSPGYSGNTIYF
>NA|NA|TRBJ1-6|TRBV6-1
TGTGCCAGCAGTGAAGGAAAAGCTAGGAGCTCCTATAATTCACCCCTCCACTTT
CASSEGKARSSYNSPLHF
>TRBD2|few|TRBJ2-1|TRBV28
TGTGCCAGCAGTCCATTCTTTAGCGGGAGTTCCTACAATGAGCAGTTCTTC
CASSPFFSGSSYNEQFF
>NA|NA|TRBJ2-1|TRBV5-4
TGTGCCAGCAGCTTACAGGCCAGCTCCTACAATGAGCAGTTCTTC
CASSLQASSYNEQFF
>TRBD2|few|TRBJ2-1|TRBV2
TGTGCCAGCAGTGAAACCGGGACTAGCGCCTACAATGAGCAGTTCTTC
CASSETGTSAYNEQFF
>TRBD1|NA|TRBJ1-1|TRBV3-1/TRBV3-2
TGTGCCAGCAGCACTTGGGACAGGGAACCTGAAGCTTTCTTT
CASSTWDREPEAFF
>TRBD1|NA|TRBJ1-5|TRBV27
TGTGCCAGCAGTCCTTATAACGCCGGGACAGGGGTCAGCAATCAGCCCCAGCATTTT
CASSPYNAGTGVSNQPQHF
>NA|NA|TRBJ1-1|TRBV5-1
TGCGCCAGCAGTCCCGGGACATATTTGAACACTGAAGCTTTCTTT
CASSPGTYLNTEAFF
>NA|NA|TRBJ1-2|TRBV28
TGTGCCAGCCGGGAAGAAAGTTATGGCTACACCTTC
CASREESYGYTF
>NA|NA|TRBJ2-3|TRBV5-1
TGCGCCAGCAGCTTGTCCAGGGTCACAGATACGCAGTATTTT
CASSLSRVTDTQYF
>NA|NA|TRBJ2-5|TRBV5-1
TGCGCCAGCAGCTTGGCCCGGGAAGAGACCCAGTACTTC
CASSLAREETQYF
>TRBD2|few|TRBJ2-1|TRBV5-1
TGCGCCAGCAGGTCTAGCGGGGACAATGAGCAGTTCTTC
CASRSSGDNEQFF
>TRBD2|NA|TRBJ2-7|TRBV7-2
TGTGCCAGCAGCTTCCCCGGGACTACTCAGACCTACGAGCAGTACTTC
CASSFPGTTQTYEQYF
>TRBD1|NA|TRBJ2-5|TRBV18
TGTGCCAGCTCACGGGGACAGCAAGAGACCCAGTACTTC
CASSRGQQETQYF
>TRBD1|NA|TRBJ1-2|TRBV6-6
TGTGCCAGCAGTTCCGCAACTACAGGGGGCAACTATGGCTACACCTTC
CASSSATTGGNYGYTF
>TRBD2|NA|TRBJ2-3|TRBV3-1/TRBV3-2
TGTGCCAGCAGCCAAGAGGCACTAGCGGGTGATAACACGCAGTATTTT
CASSQEALAGDNTQYF
>TRBD1|NA|TRBJ2-4|TRBV18
TGTGCCAGCTCACCGAGGTCCCAGGGGGAAAACATTCAGTACTTC
CASSPRSQGENIQYF
>TRBD2|NA|TRBJ2-5|TRBV7-2
TGTGCCAGCAGCCCGGGACTAGCGGGACAAGAGACCCAGTACTTC
CASSPGLAGQETQYF